Listed below are T cell receptor beta chains from one sample, sequenced in a study of T-cell reconstitution after alpha-beta-depleted transplantation in children. TCRdb re-called the PCR reads through MiXCR, storing one row per CDR3 protein. The sample records about 110,000 distinct CDR3 sequences, about 9.4% being singletons. The source material was PBMCs from the stem cell graft donor, sampled from the stem cell graft. The receptors were gathered from a human donor who donated a stem cell graft to a child with acute lymphoblastic leukemia. CDR3s include the opening cysteine and the closing phenylalanine or tryptophan. D genes are given only for firm matches. Clone size is not always given. Where it is, it says once, few, many or a class for expanded clones.

v_call: TRBV10-2; d_call: -; clone_size: few; j_call: TRBJ2-7; cdr3_nt: TGCGCCAGCAGTCCTGGAGGGAATCCCTCCTACGAGCAGTACTTC; cdr3_aa: CASSPGGNPSYEQYF
v_call: TRBV4-3; d_call: -; clone_size: many; j_call: TRBJ2-5; cdr3_nt: TGCGCCAGCAGCCATCCACTCCGGGACCCCATGGGGGAGACCCAGTACTTC; cdr3_aa: CASSHPLRDPMGETQYF
v_call: TRBV19; d_call: -; clone_size: few; j_call: TRBJ2-5; cdr3_nt: TGTGCCAGTAGTACTGCCCAGACAGGAGAATGGCAAGAGACCCAGTACTTC; cdr3_aa: CASSTAQTGEWQETQYF
v_call: TRBV4-3; d_call: TRBD2; clone_size: many; j_call: TRBJ2-3; cdr3_nt: TGCGCCAGCAGCCAAGATCCTCGGACTAGCGGGTCTACAGATACGCAGTATTTT; cdr3_aa: CASSQDPRTSGSTDTQYF
v_call: TRBV9; d_call: -; clone_size: many; j_call: TRBJ2-4; cdr3_nt: TGTGCCAGCAGCCCTCCTGGGGGGCCCGAAAACATTCAGTACTTC; cdr3_aa: CASSPPGGPENIQYF
v_call: TRBV12-3/TRBV12-4; d_call: TRBD1; clone_size: -; j_call: TRBJ2-4; cdr3_nt: TGTGCCATCTGTTTGTTGGGCAGGGGGCTTAGTGTATCCAAAAACATTCAGTACTTC; cdr3_aa: CAICLLGRGLSVSKNIQYF
v_call: TRBV18; d_call: -; clone_size: many; j_call: TRBJ2-3; cdr3_nt: TGTGCCAGCTCACCAGCAGGAGGAAGCACAGATACGCAGTATTTT; cdr3_aa: CASSPAGGSTDTQYF
v_call: TRBV20-1; d_call: -; clone_size: many; j_call: TRBJ2-3; cdr3_nt: TGCAGTGCTAGAGCTTCCAGGGGCATATCAGATACGCAGTATTTT; cdr3_aa: CSARASRGISDTQYF
v_call: TRBV20-1; d_call: -; clone_size: many; j_call: TRBJ2-7; cdr3_nt: TGCAGTGCTAGAGACCTCGGGGCCTACAGGAACTCCTACGAGCAGTACTTC; cdr3_aa: CSARDLGAYRNSYEQYF
v_call: TRBV6-1; d_call: -; clone_size: few; j_call: TRBJ2-7; cdr3_nt: TGTGCCAGCAGTCAAGAACCGACAGCCTACGAGCAGTACTTC; cdr3_aa: CASSQEPTAYEQYF
v_call: TRBV7-9; d_call: -; clone_size: many; j_call: TRBJ2-3; cdr3_nt: TGTGCCAGCATAGACAGCCTCACAGATACGCAGTATTTT; cdr3_aa: CASIDSLTDTQYF
v_call: TRBV7-2; d_call: TRBD1; clone_size: many; j_call: TRBJ1-2; cdr3_nt: TGTGCCAGCAGCTTGGGGACAGGGGGCGCGAACTATGGCTACACCTTC; cdr3_aa: CASSLGTGGANYGYTF
v_call: TRBV12-3/TRBV12-4; d_call: -; clone_size: -; j_call: TRBJ2-6; cdr3_nt: TGTGCCAGCAGTTTAGGGCGGAGCTCTGGGGCCAACGGCCTGACTTTC; cdr3_aa: CASSLGRSSGANGLTF
v_call: TRBV30; d_call: -; clone_size: many; j_call: TRBJ2-1; cdr3_nt: TGTGCCTGGATGGTGGTGTGGGGCAATGAGCAGTTCTTC; cdr3_aa: CAWMVVWGNEQFF
v_call: TRBV30; d_call: -; clone_size: few; j_call: TRBJ2-1; cdr3_nt: TGTGCCTGGGCCGACTTAAACAATGAGCAGTTCTTC; cdr3_aa: CAWADLNNEQFF
v_call: TRBV30; d_call: -; clone_size: many; j_call: TRBJ1-1; cdr3_nt: TGTGCCTGGAGGATGGGTTGGGGGATGGACACTGAAGCTTTCTTT; cdr3_aa: CAWRMGWGMDTEAFF
v_call: TRBV4-3; d_call: -; clone_size: many; j_call: TRBJ2-7; cdr3_nt: TGCGCCAGCAGCCAAGCTCCCGGGGGATCCTACGAGCAGTACTTC; cdr3_aa: CASSQAPGGSYEQYF
v_call: TRBV12-3/TRBV12-4; d_call: TRBD1; clone_size: many; j_call: TRBJ2-7; cdr3_nt: TGTGCCAGCAGTTCACAGGGGGAACCCTACGAGCAGTACTTC; cdr3_aa: CASSSQGEPYEQYF
v_call: TRBV12-3/TRBV12-4; d_call: -; clone_size: -; j_call: TRBJ2-4; cdr3_nt: TGTGCCAGCAGTTTAGAGGTCGGAGGAGGGGGGGGGAACATTCAGTACTTC; cdr3_aa: CASSLEVGGGGGNIQYF
v_call: TRBV9; d_call: -; clone_size: many; j_call: TRBJ2-7; cdr3_nt: TGTGCCAGCAGCGCCCCAGGGAACCACGAGCAGTACTTC; cdr3_aa: CASSAPGNHEQYF
v_call: TRBV29-1; d_call: -; clone_size: many; j_call: TRBJ2-7; cdr3_nt: TGCAGCGTGGCAACGAGGGGCGCCTACGAGCAGTACTTC; cdr3_aa: CSVATRGAYEQYF
v_call: TRBV7-8; d_call: TRBD1; clone_size: -; j_call: TRBJ2-3; cdr3_nt: TGTGCCAGCAGCGCGGACAGGGGAATCGCAGATACGCAGTATTTT; cdr3_aa: CASSADRGIADTQYF
v_call: TRBV5-1; d_call: -; clone_size: many; j_call: TRBJ2-7; cdr3_nt: TGCGCCAGCAGCTCCACACCGGGACGGTACGAGCAGTACTTC; cdr3_aa: CASSSTPGRYEQYF
v_call: TRBV5-1; d_call: -; clone_size: many; j_call: TRBJ2-5; cdr3_nt: TGCGCCAGCAGCTTGGCCGAGGAGACCCAGTACTTC; cdr3_aa: CASSLAEETQYF
v_call: TRBV6-5; d_call: -; clone_size: many; j_call: TRBJ1-1; cdr3_nt: TGTGCCAGCAGAGGAGGGACGGTGAACACTGAAGCTTTCTTT; cdr3_aa: CASRGGTVNTEAFF
v_call: TRBV9; d_call: -; clone_size: many; j_call: TRBJ2-1; cdr3_nt: TGTGCCAGCAGCGTAGGGGACAATGAGCAGTTCTTC; cdr3_aa: CASSVGDNEQFF
v_call: TRBV7-2; d_call: -; clone_size: many; j_call: TRBJ2-1; cdr3_nt: TGTGCCAGTCGGGAATACAATGAGCAGTTCTTC; cdr3_aa: CASREYNEQFF
v_call: TRBV23-1; d_call: TRBD1; clone_size: few; j_call: TRBJ2-3; cdr3_nt: TGCGCCAGCAGTCAAGGACAGGGGGTGACAGATACGCAGTATTTT; cdr3_aa: CASSQGQGVTDTQYF
v_call: TRBV30; d_call: -; clone_size: few; j_call: TRBJ2-4; cdr3_nt: TGTGCCTGGAAGGGGGTGGACATTCAGTACTTC; cdr3_aa: CAWKGVDIQYF
v_call: TRBV30; d_call: -; clone_size: few; j_call: TRBJ2-2; cdr3_nt: TGTGCCTGGAGGTCCGGGGAGCTGTTTTTT; cdr3_aa: CAWRSGELFF
v_call: TRBV4-2; d_call: TRBD2; clone_size: many; j_call: TRBJ2-1; cdr3_nt: TGTGCCAGCAGCCAAGAGACTAGCGGGACCTACAATGAGCAGTTCTTC; cdr3_aa: CASSQETSGTYNEQFF
v_call: TRBV10-3; d_call: TRBD1; clone_size: many; j_call: TRBJ2-1; cdr3_nt: TGTGCCATCTCTGACAGGGACAACAACAATGAGCAGTTCTTC; cdr3_aa: CAISDRDNNNEQFF
v_call: TRBV7-2; d_call: -; clone_size: many; j_call: TRBJ2-5; cdr3_nt: TGTGCCAGCAGCAAGGACAGACTGACCCAGTACTTC; cdr3_aa: CASSKDRLTQYF
v_call: TRBV5-1; d_call: -; clone_size: many; j_call: TRBJ1-1; cdr3_nt: TGCGCCAGCGGGCTTCACGCAGGGGCGAACACTGAAGCTTTCTTT; cdr3_aa: CASGLHAGANTEAFF
v_call: TRBV20-1; d_call: -; clone_size: many; j_call: TRBJ2-5; cdr3_nt: TGCAGCCTACGCGGACCACCCCACGAGACCCAGTACTTC; cdr3_aa: CSLRGPPHETQYF
v_call: TRBV6-2/TRBV6-3; d_call: -; clone_size: many; j_call: TRBJ2-5; cdr3_nt: TGTGCCAGCAGTTATCGGGACTTTCCCGGAGAGACCCAGTACTTC; cdr3_aa: CASSYRDFPGETQYF